The present entry profiles one T cell receptor (beta chain) with its context. Its matching antigen is unknown. V dropped 5 bases and J dropped 3; count of bases not matched to a gene: 7. The CDR3 spans 15 residues. Per the germline V gene, CDR1 is SEHNR and CDR2 is FQNEAQ (reference sequence). The entry originates in a study of cytomegalovirus exposure and HLA in healthy donors. Study conclusions and caveats: Among TCR beta chains, those listed as cytomegalovirus-associated numbered roughly 150.

The study ran its PCR with 60 Vbeta and 13 Jbeta primers. Profiled with immunoSEQ multiplex PCR; TCRdb holds only in-frame clones, not every one. The sample comprises approximately 140,000 clones, roughly 81% of which are singletons, and around 1.7% rests with the top ten. The TCR originated in a female donor in good health and CMV-seronegative. V usage is TRBV7-9 and J usage is TRBJ2-7, with 10 bases identical to TRBD2. Sequenced sample: PBMCs. The CDR3 loop is CASSNSLAGDYEQYF. In nucleotides, the CDR3 is TGTGCCAGCAGCAATAGCCTAGCGGGGGACTACGAGCAGTACTTC.